This T cell receptor beta chain emerged from a study of graft-versus-host responses after intestinal transplantation (dated by TCRdb to about 2021). About the study as a whole: Multivisceral, liver-intestinal, or isolated intestinal transplants were received by the recipients. Anti-thymocyte globulin induction was given to all recipients, followed by maintenance tacrolimus and steroids for approximately three years. After intestinal transplantation, graft-versus-host and host-versus-graft alloreactive T cell clones were followed in the graft, circulation and bone marrow using bulk TCR-beta CDR3 sequencing. Alloreactive clones were identified by sequencing pre-transplant mixed lymphocyte reaction products and comparing them with unstimulated pre-transplant donor and recipient T cells. The cohort enrolled 20 to 30 intestinal transplant recipients, one of whom was a retransplant, and a few patients without pretransplant specimens were excluded. Donor T cell macrochimerism was defined as a peak of at least 4% donor T cells among recipient peripheral blood mononuclear cells. Samples from three later patients were sequenced in-house on an Illumina MiSeq with MiXCR processing rather than by the commercial service.

This specimen's time point label, interpreted: cells obtained before transplantation from donor or recipient. CD3+CD4+ and CD3+CD8+ populations were FACS-sorted from unstimulated pre-transplant donor and recipient cells taken from spleen or lymph nodes. A note on this clone: The target of this receptor is not known. Base qualities were left out, and no much larger clone turns up one base away.

CDR1 MRHNA and CDR2 SNTAGT were looked up in the germline V gene. From the cysteine up to the phenylalanine, the CDR3 has a length of 13 residues. Kept here is only the CDR3 DNA, which spans 39 bases and is read in frame from base 1. The V and J ends are trimmed by 3 bases and 3 bases, leaving 6 bases between them. Here is what the overall study found, with its caveats: Early after transplant, declines in HvG clones were associated with peak levels of circulating GvH clones. In the allografts of patients with donor T cell macrochimerism, GvH to HvG T cell clonal ratios were high. GvH clones turned up in recipient bone marrow, with some appearing earlier in ileal mucosa or blood, a pattern consistent with an intestinal mucosal origin. The relatively low number and heterogeneity of intestinal transplant patients limited the conclusions.

Library construction relied on the immunoSEQ multiplex PCR assay. For most patients, genomic DNA was isolated using the Qiagen DNeasy Blood and Tissue Kit and was shipped frozen to Adaptive Biotechnologies for TCR sequencing. For most patients, high-throughput TCR-beta CDR3 sequencing of genomic DNA was performed by Adaptive Biotechnologies. In the paper's pipeline: Adaptive's ImmunoSEQ software was the source of the TCR sequencing data for 15 to 20 patients, while a few other patients were processed with MiXCR and VDJtools. CD4 versus CD8 sorting errors were corrected by removing sequences found in both subsets at a frequency ratio below 5:1. CDR3 nucleotide sequences shared between donor and recipient were removed because the origin of such sequences could not be assigned. At least 2-fold expansion over unstimulated cells and a minimum CFSE-low frequency of 0.002% (template counts) or 0.001% (read counts) were required for clones to be classified as alloreactive. Clones detected in sequenced pre-transplant spleen, lymph node, or MLR CFSE-low populations of the donor or recipient were defined as mappable. The cumulative frequency of alloreactive clones was calculated as a percentage of all sequences, weighted by copy number. What TCRdb holds here is the immuneACCESS table cut down to in-frame rearrangements. Part of the clones is not present; checked against another copy, under half of the missing clones reflect an unresolved V gene, and the others are unexplained. Clone size and V and J calls were adopted from that table, with D and trimming inferred from the DNA. Here the sample has approximately 80,000 clones; about 89% occur a single time. In total, the top ten clones hold roughly 0.31% of the sample.

The clonotype was recovered from a human donor who received an intestinal transplant. Sequenced here: unstimulated CD4+ T cells sorted from spleen or lymph node cells, sampled before intestinal transplant. The rearrangement combines TRBV6-4 with TRBJ1-5, with TRBD1 as a weak D call on 5 bases. CDR3 reads: CASSEGVNQPQHF. The bases read TGTGCCAGCAGTGAAGGGGTCAATCAGCCCCAGCATTTT.